This is a list of T cell receptor beta chains from one sample in a study of shared clonotypes between healthy human individuals. The table came from immunoSEQ multiplex PCR; TCRdb's copy has only in-frame clones and leaves some out. The sample has some 2,500,000 clones, 80% to 95% seen once. Sequenced input: naive CD4+ T cells from PBMCs. Every receptor here comes from a man aged 18 to 30 in good health. Some clones in this sample may be carry-over from other donors' samples. Each CDR3 is given with its conserved first and last residue. D genes are given only for firm matches. Clone size is stated in some rows and not others, as once, few, many or a class when expanded.

TRBJ1-2,TRBV30,.,.,TGTGCCTGGATTGGGCTGGGCTGGGAGGGCTACACCTTC,CAWIGLGWEGYTF
TRBJ2-7,TRBV5-1,.,.,TGCGCCAGCAGCTCCCCTGAAGGTTCCTACGAGCAGTACTTC,CASSSPEGSYEQYF
TRBJ1-5,TRBV7-2,few,.,TGTGCCAGCAGCCTAGCTATCCACCAGCCCCAGCATTTT,CASSLAIHQPQHF
TRBJ1-2,TRBV4-1,.,.,TGCGCCAGCAGCCAACCCCAGGGGAGCTATGGCTACACCTTC,CASSQPQGSYGYTF
TRBJ2-7,TRBV5-4,.,.,TGTGCCAGCAGCTTGGAACAGGGAGATCGGTACGAGCAGTACTTC,CASSLEQGDRYEQYF
TRBJ1-4,TRBV5-8,.,TRBD1,TGTGCCAGCAGCTTGGTTTCATGGACAGGGAAAAAACTGTTTTTT,CASSLVSWTGKKLFF
TRBJ2-7,TRBV5-1,.,TRBD1,TGCGCCAGCTCCGGACAGGGGCAATACGAGCAGTACTTC,CASSGQGQYEQYF
TRBJ1-2,TRBV27,once,.,TGTGCCAGCAGGCCGTCTATCGCCCACCAACAGGGTACAGAAGCGGATGGCTACACCTTC,CASRPSIAHQQGTEADGYTF
TRBJ2-4,TRBV7-3,.,.,TGTGCCAGCAGCTTATCTAGCGCGGAGAACATTCAGTACTTC,CASSLSSAENIQYF
TRBJ2-3,TRBV19,.,.,TGTGCCAGTAGTCGGGCCAACACAGATACGCAGTATTTT,CASSRANTDTQYF
TRBJ1-1,TRBV5-6,few,.,TGTGCCAGCAGCTCCCTTCGGGGGAAGACTGAAGCTTTCTTT,CASSSLRGKTEAFF
TRBJ1-2,TRBV7-9,.,.,TGTGCCAGCAGCTTTTCAGGGGATGGCTACACCTTC,CASSFSGDGYTF
TRBJ1-1,TRBV6-1,.,.,TGTGCCAGCAGTGCGTACTCAGGGAACACTGAAGCTTTCTTT,CASSAYSGNTEAFF
TRBJ1-5,TRBV7-9,few,.,TGTGCCAGCAGCTTAGGGGCAGCAGATCAGCCCCAGCATTTT,CASSLGAADQPQHF
TRBJ2-7,TRBV18,.,TRBD1,TGTGCCAGCTCACCAGTGGGACAGAGCTCCTACGAGCAGTACTTC,CASSPVGQSSYEQYF
TRBJ1-2,TRBV5-1,.,.,TGCGCCAGCAGCGACAGTCCTAACTATGGCTACACCTTC,CASSDSPNYGYTF
TRBJ2-7,TRBV7-2,.,.,TGTGCCAGCAGCCCTTACGTTCCGGGAGTACTGGACGAGCAGTACTTC,CASSPYVPGVLDEQYF
TRBJ2-2,TRBV19,.,TRBD2,TGTGCCAGTAGTATCATGACTAGCGGATCCGCGAACACCGGGGAGCTGTTTTTT,CASSIMTSGSANTGELFF
TRBJ1-2,TRBV6-5,.,.,TGTGCCAGCAGGGGCTACGGCGGGGTTGACTATGGCTACACCTTC,CASRGYGGVDYGYTF
TRBJ2-7,TRBV11-2,.,.,TGTGCCAGCAGCCCAGATCGGGTGGGCGAGCAGTACTTC,CASSPDRVGEQYF
TRBJ2-1,TRBV9,.,.,TGTGCCAGCAGCGTGCTAGGGCTCTACAATGAGCAGTTCTTC,CASSVLGLYNEQFF
TRBJ2-5,TRBV7-9,.,.,TGTGCCAGCAGCCCTCGACAGCTCCAAGAGACCCAGTACTTC,CASSPRQLQETQYF
TRBJ2-7,TRBV30,.,.,TGTGCCTGGACCCAGGAGACCTACACCTACGAGCAGTACTTC,CAWTQETYTYEQYF
TRBJ2-7,TRBV5-1,once,TRBD2,TGCGCCAGCAGTACTGTAGCGGGAGGGTGGTCTCGCGAGCAGTACTTC,CASSTVAGGWSREQYF
TRBJ2-6,TRBV5-4,.,.,TGTGCCAGCAGCATTGGTGGCGGGCTCGGGGCCAACGTCCTGACTTTC,CASSIGGGLGANVLTF
TRBJ2-1,TRBV6-1,.,TRBD2,TGTGCCAGCAGTGTGGGACTAGCACAGAATGAGCAGTTCTTC,CASSVGLAQNEQFF
TRBJ2-3,TRBV5-1,.,.,TGCGCCAGCAGCTCGCCGGGACTGGGGGATACGCAGTATTTT,CASSSPGLGDTQYF
TRBJ1-3,TRBV25-1,.,.,TGTGCCAGCAGTGAATGGGGGGCTTCCTCTGGAAACACCATATATTTT,CASSEWGASSGNTIYF
TRBJ1-4,TRBV28,.,.,TGTGCCAGCAGTTTATTTCAGGGGTGGTCCGGAAAACTGTTTTTT,CASSLFQGWSGKLFF
TRBJ2-5,TRBV5-1,.,TRBD2,TGCGCCAGCAGTTGGCAGGGGGCACTAGCGGGAGCGGAGACCCAGTACTTC,CASSWQGALAGAETQYF
TRBJ2-2,TRBV7-9,.,TRBD2,TGTGCCAGCAGCTTAAAGACCGGGGGGGCGAACACCGGGGAGCTGTTTTTT,CASSLKTGGANTGELFF
TRBJ1-1,TRBV19,.,.,TGTGCCAGTGGCACCCGGCCGTGGGCTTTCTTT,CASGTRPWAFF
TRBJ2-7,TRBV6-1,once,TRBD1,TGTGCCAGCTGGACAGGGGGTAGCGAGCAGTACTTC,CASWTGGSEQYF
TRBJ2-7,TRBV28,once,.,TGTGCCAGCTCGAGCGAGCAATACTTC,CASSSEQYF
TRBJ2-5,TRBV29-1,once,TRBD1,TGCAGCGTTGAGGGAGACAGGGGGCGAGAGACCCAGTACTTC,CSVEGDRGRETQYF
TRBJ2-1,TRBV7-2,.,.,TGTGCCAGCAGCTTAGTCAGCGGCCCTGTCAAATACAATGAGCAGTTCTTC,CASSLVSGPVKYNEQFF
TRBJ1-1,TRBV5-5,once,.,TGTGCCAGCAGCGGGGAGGTTGAGACTGAAGCTTTCTTT,CASSGEVETEAFF
TRBJ1-1,TRBV18,.,TRBD1,TGTGCCAGCTCACCAGAGGACAGGCGGCGGGCTTTCTTT,CASSPEDRRRAFF
TRBJ2-1,TRBV11-2,.,TRBD2,TGTGCCAGCAGCCCCACTTTAGCGGGAGGTTACAATGAGCAGTTCTTC,CASSPTLAGGYNEQFF
TRBJ2-3,TRBV9,.,TRBD2,TGTGCCAGCAGCGAGGGGGGACTAGCGGGCACAGATACGCAGTATTTT,CASSEGGLAGTDTQYF
TRBJ2-7,TRBV4-1,.,TRBD1,TGCGCCAGCAGCCAACCTAGGGACAGGGTCTACGAGCAGTACTTC,CASSQPRDRVYEQYF
TRBJ2-1,TRBV5-1,.,TRBD2,TGCGCCAGCAGCGCTATACCTAGCGGAAGCTCCTACAATGAGCAGTTCTTC,CASSAIPSGSSYNEQFF
TRBJ2-5,TRBV5-1,.,.,TGCGCCAGCAGCGTAGCCTCCGGGTCGGAGACCCAGTACTTC,CASSVASGSETQYF
TRBJ2-3,TRBV7-2,.,TRBD2,TGTGCCAGCAGACCCCCGGGACTAGCGGGGTCAGATACGCAGTATTTT,CASRPPGLAGSDTQYF
TRBJ1-2,TRBV5-1,.,TRBD1,TGCGCCAGCAGCGTGACAGGGTTTGAGGGTGGCTACACCTTC,CASSVTGFEGGYTF
TRBJ1-3,TRBV29-1,.,.,TGCAGCGCCGAATCAGGGGCTGGAAACACCATATATTTT,CSAESGAGNTIYF
TRBJ1-5,TRBV27,.,.,TGTGCCAGCAGTTTACTATCCAGGGGCGGCAATCAGCCCCAGCATTTT,CASSLLSRGGNQPQHF
TRBJ2-3,TRBV5-5,.,TRBD1,TGTGCCAGCAGCCCGACAGGGGGGGAGGATACGCAGTATTTT,CASSPTGGEDTQYF
TRBJ2-7,TRBV7-8,.,TRBD1,TGTGCCAGCAGCCCGATTATTATATGGACAGGGAAGAGTTACGAGCAGTACTTC,CASSPIIIWTGKSYEQYF
TRBJ1-1,TRBV28,.,.,TGTGCCAGCGGAAGGGGTCTTGGTTTGGTCACTGAAGCTTTCTTT,CASGRGLGLVTEAFF
TRBJ1-2,TRBV11-2,.,TRBD1,TGTGCCAGCAGCTTAGCTCCGCGGGACAGGAGCCGTCGGGGTGGCTACACCTTC,CASSLAPRDRSRRGGYTF
TRBJ1-6,TRBV5-4,once,TRBD1,TGTGCCAGCAGCCCGGGAGGACAGGGGGATTCACCCCTCCACTTT,CASSPGGQGDSPLHF
TRBJ1-2,TRBV30,.,TRBD1,TGTGCCTGGAGCGCCGGGACAGGACACGGCTACACCTTC,CAWSAGTGHGYTF
TRBJ2-4,TRBV9,.,TRBD2,TGTGCCAGCAGCGCACGGGACGGACTAGCGATAGCCAAAAACATTCAGTACTTC,CASSARDGLAIAKNIQYF
TRBJ2-6,TRBV7-2,once,TRBD1,TGTGCCAGCAGCTTGGGTGGGACAGGGGACTCTGGGGCCAACGTCCTGACTTTC,CASSLGGTGDSGANVLTF
TRBJ2-1,TRBV2,few,.,TGTGCCAGCAGTGTGACTTACAATGAGCAGTTCTTC,CASSVTYNEQFF
TRBJ2-6,TRBV5-4,.,TRBD1,TGTGCCAGCAGCAGACCCCAGGGGGCTGGGGCCAACGTCCTGACTTTC,CASSRPQGAGANVLTF